The clone carrying this T cell receptor beta chain occurred a few times. The data belong to a study of blood T cell repertoires in COVID-19. Study summary: Donors in the United States, Italy and Spain gave samples during acute or convalescent COVID-19. Sources were T cells, B-cell-depleted T cells, or PBMCs; the material itself was cDNA or gDNA.

Only in-frame clones appear in the TCRdb table, and some are missing; sequencing was by immunoSEQ multiplex PCR. The table shows approximately 300,000 clones, with 80% to 90% occurring only once. The J segment lost 7 bases and the V segment lost 0 bases, leaving 4 bases of the junction unmatched. The CDR3 is 15 amino acids. CDR1 and CDR2 from the germline V gene are GTSNPN and SVGIG (reference sequence). The chain employs TRBV30 and TRBJ2-2; 11 nucleotides match TRBD2. This clonotype was obtained from a man in his fifties or sixties with active or convalescent COVID-19. Sequenced material: peripheral blood. CDR3 in amino acids: CAWSVLAGGYGELFF. CDR3 nucleotide sequence: TGTGCCTGGAGTGTCCTAGCGGGGGGTTACGGGGAGCTGTTTTTT.